The 10 T cell receptor beta chains given below trace back to one sample, sequenced in a study of T-cell reconstitution after alpha-beta-depleted transplantation in children. The TCRbeta library incorporated unique molecular identifiers. TCRdb re-derived calls from the PCR reads in MiXCR, one entry per CDR3 protein. This sample has roughly 590,000 distinct CDR3 sequences; around 17% occur once, and the top ten carry over 0.95%. Sequenced material: PBMCs from the stem cell graft donor, taken from the stem cell graft. The source is a human donor who donated a stem cell graft to a child with acute myeloid leukemia.

This clonotype was picked up many times. The chain uses TRBV20-1 and TRBJ1-1, with TRBD1 matching 11 bases. V shed 5 bases, J shed 1 base, and the junction held 3 bases outside the gene matches. This CDR3 spans 14 amino acids. Germline V gives CDR1 DFQATT, CDR2 SNEGSKA (reference sequence). CDR3 coding DNA: TGCAGTGCTGGACAGGGGGCAAGGAACACTGAAGCTTTCTTT. It is translated as CSAGQGARNTEAFF.

Only a few counts were recorded for this clonotype. The rearrangement joins TRBV6-1 to TRBJ1-4; 9 nucleotides match TRBD1. This CDR3 has 16 residues. J was trimmed by 6 bases and V by 6 bases; bases with no gene match: 11. Per the germline V gene, CDR1 is MNHNS and CDR2 is SASEGT. This CDR3 is CASSRDRAGMDEKLFF. The CDR3, as DNA: TGTGCCAGCAGCCGGGACAGGGCTGGTATGGATGAAAAACTGTTTTTT.

This clonotype was detected only a few times. This chain joins TRBV5-1 and TRBJ2-3; TRBD1 agrees at 8 bases. The V gene's germline CDR1 is SGHRS and CDR2 YFSETQ. CDR3 size: 16 residues. The ends lost 2 bases at V and 3 bases at J; junction bases unmatched: 8. CDR3 coding DNA: TGCGCCAGCAGCTTTGGGGACAGGCTTCTGACAGATACGCAGTATTTT. This codes for CASSFGDRLLTDTQYF.

This chain connects TRBV5-1 to TRBJ2-2, with TRBD2 as a possible D gene (6 bases). Looked up from germline, CDR1 is SGHRS and CDR2 is YFSETQ. The CDR3 spans 15 residues. Trimming left V 0 bases short and J 2 bases short, with 8 bases between. The CDR3 protein is CASSLVGTNTGELFF. DNA of the CDR3: TGCGCCAGCAGCTTGGTTGGGACTAACACCGGGGAGCTGTTTTTT.

This clonotype came up a few times. V and J are TRBV5-1 and TRBJ2-6; 7 bases are shared with TRBD1. Per germline, CDR1 SGHRS and CDR2 YFSETQ. The CDR3 runs 17 residues. With V trimmed by 2 bases and J by 0 bases, 5 bases remained unmatched. In nucleotides, the CDR3 is TGCGCCAGCAGCTTTTGGGACAGCTACTCTGGGGCCAACGTCCTGACTTTC. Residues: CASSFWDSYSGANVLTF. The whole variable domain, remainder taken from reference TRBV5-1 and TRBJ2-6, is KAGVTQTPRYLIKTRGQQVTLSCSPISGHRSVSWYQQTPGQGLQFLFEYFSETQRNKGNFPGRFSGRQFSNSRSEMNVSTLELGDSALYLCASSFWDSYSGANVLTFGAGSRLTVL.

This clonotype was picked up a small number of times. V usage is TRBV6-1 and J usage is TRBJ1-5; TRBD1 is a possible D gene (5 bases). V gave up 5 bases and J gave up 4 bases, with 18 bases separating them. This CDR3 is built from 16 residues. CDR1 is MNHNS and CDR2 is SASEGT in the germline V gene. CDR3 protein: CASSPLTGTENQPQHF. DNA of the CDR3: TGTGCCAGCAGTCCCCTAACCGGGACGGAGAATCAGCCCCAGCATTTT.

This clonotype was seen more than once but under ten times. The J gene is TRBJ1-5, the V gene TRBV12-3 or TRBV12-4; 7 bases match TRBD1. CDR3 length: 17 residues. J gave up 0 bases and V 0 bases, and 5 bases lay outside the gene matches. The DNA for the CDR3 is TGTGCCAGCAGTTTAGCTGGCCAGGGGGGTAGCAATCAGCCCCAGCATTTT. Translating gives CASSLAGQGGSNQPQHF.

This clonotype was found many times. This chain joins TRBV20-1 and TRBJ2-2; D may be TRBD1 (6 bases). The CDR3 loop spans 16 amino acids. CDR1 and CDR2 (germline): DFQATT, SNEGSKA (reference sequence). V gave up 3 bases and J gave up 0 bases, with 14 bases separating them. CDR3 residues: CSASGQYNANTGELFF. The CDR3 nucleotides are TGCAGTGCTAGTGGACAGTATAACGCGAACACCGGGGAGCTGTTTTTT.

CDR3 bases: TGTGCCAGCAGCCCCCGGACTGACGGCTCCTACGAGCAGTACTTC. Translated, it gives CASSPRTDGSYEQYF. This chain connects TRBV13 to TRBJ2-7; D might be TRBD2 (5 bases). V dropped 5 bases and J dropped 0 bases, with 14 bases sitting between them. From germline, CDR1 is PRHDT and CDR2 FYEKMQ (reference sequence). The CDR3 covers 15 residues. The full variable domain, completed using reference TRBV13 and TRBJ2-7, is AAGVIQSPRHLIKEKRETATLKCYPIPRHDTVYWYQQGPGQDPQFLISFYEKMQSDKGSIPDRFSAQQFSDYHSELNMSSLELGDSALYFCASSPRTDGSYEQYFGPGTRLTVT.

The V and J genes are TRBV28 and TRBJ2-1, with 7 bases that match TRBD2. J lost 6 bases, V lost 5 bases, and 4 bases had no gene match. Germline V lookup: CDR1 MDHEN, CDR2 SYDVKM. This CDR3 has 13 amino acids. The CDR3 is CASSPASGNEQFF. CDR3 DNA sequence: TGTGCCAGCAGTCCTGCTAGCGGCAATGAGCAGTTCTTC. Filled out from reference TRBV28 and TRBJ2-1, the complete variable domain reads DVKVTQSSRYLVKRTGEKVFLECVQDMDHENMFWYRQDPGLGLRLIYFSYDVKMKEKGDIPEGYSVSREKKERFSLILESASTNQTSMYLCASSPASGNEQFFGPGTRLTVL.